What follows is one T cell receptor (beta chain) and its context. This CDR3 has 16 residues. The J segment lost 4 bases and the V segment lost 7 bases, leaving 16 bases of the junction unmatched. Germline assignment: CDR1 SNHLY and CDR2 FYNNEI. The authors amplified TCR beta CDR3 regions, and they did so from RNA transcripts for repertoire sequencing. HTBI primers were employed in first-round RT-PCR, then a second-round multiplex PCR followed. Using its own MiXCR run on the multiplex PCR reads, TCRdb lists one record per CDR3 protein. The repertoire holds 500,000 to 800,000 distinct CDR3 sequences, roughly two fifths seen once, with 3% to 3.5% in the top ten. The sample comes from a study of Graves' ophthalmopathy and Graves' hyperthyroidism.

This receptor was taken from an adult man with Graves' ophthalmopathy. The rearrangement joins TRBV2 to TRBJ2-7; 7 bases are shared with TRBD1. The material sequenced was peripheral blood. CDR3 bases: TGTGCCAGCAAGGAGTACGGGACAGATCATTTTTACGAGCAGTACTTC. It translates to CASKEYGTDHFYEQYF.